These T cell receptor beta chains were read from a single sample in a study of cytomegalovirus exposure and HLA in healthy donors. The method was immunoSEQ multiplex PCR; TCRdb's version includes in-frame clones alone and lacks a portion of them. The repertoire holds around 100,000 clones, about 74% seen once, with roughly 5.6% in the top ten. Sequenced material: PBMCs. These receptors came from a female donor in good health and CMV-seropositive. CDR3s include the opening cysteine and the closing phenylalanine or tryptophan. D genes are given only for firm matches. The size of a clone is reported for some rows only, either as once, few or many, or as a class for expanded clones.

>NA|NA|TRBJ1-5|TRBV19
TGTGCCAGTAGTATTGGCAGGGGCCACAATCAGCCCCAGCATTTT
CASSIGRGHNQPQHF
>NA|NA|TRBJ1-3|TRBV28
TGTGCCAGCAGTTCCCCCCGGGGTCATGGAAACACCATATATTTT
CASSSPRGHGNTIYF
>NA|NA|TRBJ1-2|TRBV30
TGTGCCTGGAGTGTTCTCGGCTTGGAAAGGGGCCCTTCTAACTATGGCTACACCTTC
CAWSVLGLERGPSNYGYTF
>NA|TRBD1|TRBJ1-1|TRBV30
TGTGCCTGGAGTTTCTCAGGGGGCCGAGCTTTCTTT
CAWSFSGGRAFF
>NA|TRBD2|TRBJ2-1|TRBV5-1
TGCGCCAGCAGCTTTTCTAGCGGTGATATCTACAATGAGCAGTTCTTC
CASSFSSGDIYNEQFF
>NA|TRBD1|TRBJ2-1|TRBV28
TGTGCCAGCAGACGGGGACAGGGGTCCTACAATGAGCAGTTCTTC
CASRRGQGSYNEQFF
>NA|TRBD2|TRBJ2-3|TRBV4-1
TGCGCCAGCAGCCCAAGCGGGAGGGCCTTGTCAGATACGCAGTATTTT
CASSPSGRALSDTQYF
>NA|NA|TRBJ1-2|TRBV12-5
TGTGCTAGTGGTTTGGGGCCCAGGGGCGCGGGCGAACTATCCCATGGCTACACCTTC
CASGLGPRGAGELSHGYTF
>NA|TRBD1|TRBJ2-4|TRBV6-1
TGTGCCAGCAGTTGGGACAGGTTCCAGTACTTC
CASSWDRFQYF
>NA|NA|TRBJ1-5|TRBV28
TGTGCCAGCAGTGGAGGGGATAGCAATCAGCCCCAGCATTTT
CASSGGDSNQPQHF
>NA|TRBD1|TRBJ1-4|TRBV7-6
TGTGCCAGCAGCTCCGGACAGGGGGCACCTAATGAAAAACTGTTTTTT
CASSSGQGAPNEKLFF
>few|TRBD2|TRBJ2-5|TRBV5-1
TGCGCCAGCAGCTTGGCGCCCGGGGGGGCCGGTGAGACCCAGTACTTC
CASSLAPGGAGETQYF
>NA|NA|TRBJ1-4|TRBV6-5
TGTGCCAGCAGTTCGGGAGGTTCGGATGAAAAACTGTTTTTT
CASSSGGSDEKLFF
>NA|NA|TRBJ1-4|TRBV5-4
TGTGCCAGCAGCTTTGGGACAAGGAATGAAAAACTGTTTTTT
CASSFGTRNEKLFF
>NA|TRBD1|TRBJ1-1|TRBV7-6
TGTGCCAGCAGCTCCGGGACAGGGGGTCAAACTGAAGCTTTCTTT
CASSSGTGGQTEAFF
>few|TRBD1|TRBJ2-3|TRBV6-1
TGTGCCAGCAGTAGGGGACAGGCCACAGATACGCAGTATTTT
CASSRGQATDTQYF
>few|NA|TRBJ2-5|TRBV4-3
TGCGCCAGCAGCCAAGATAGGACGGGGGAGACCCAGTACTTC
CASSQDRTGETQYF
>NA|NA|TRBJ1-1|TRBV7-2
TGTGCCAGCAGCCCCACAGGAGTTGAAGCTTTCTTT
CASSPTGVEAFF
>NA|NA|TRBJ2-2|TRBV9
TGTGCCAGCAGGCGGGACACCGGGGAGCTGTTTTTT
CASRRDTGELFF
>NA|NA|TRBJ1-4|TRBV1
TGCACCAGCAGCTGTCCAAGGGGGACAACTAATGAAAAACTGTTTTTT
CTSSCPRGTTNEKLFF
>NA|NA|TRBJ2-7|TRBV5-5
TGTGCCAGCAGCCCGCTTAAGGTGGCAGGGGTCTGGGGTAGCTACGAGCAGTACTTC
CASSPLKVAGVWGSYEQYF
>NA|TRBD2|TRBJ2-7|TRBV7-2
TGTGCCAGCAGCCTCGGACTAGCGGTATGGTACGAGCAGTACTTC
CASSLGLAVWYEQYF
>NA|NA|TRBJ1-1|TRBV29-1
TGCAGCGTTTGTACATTCTCGAACACTGAAGCTTTCTTT
CSVCTFSNTEAFF
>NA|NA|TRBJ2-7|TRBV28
TGTGCCAGCAGTTTGGGGGGGGCTCACTACGAGCAGTACTTC
CASSLGGAHYEQYF
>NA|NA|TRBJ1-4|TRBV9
TGTGCCAGCAGCGCCGTCGGTAATGAAAAACTGTTTTTT
CASSAVGNEKLFF
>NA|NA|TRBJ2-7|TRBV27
TGTGCCAGCAGTTTATCGATCGACTCCGGACTATATCCCCGCGAGCAGTACTTC
CASSLSIDSGLYPREQYF
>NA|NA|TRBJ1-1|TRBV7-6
TGTGCCAGCAGCTCGGGCGCGGGGTTCGGCACTGAAGCTTTCTTT
CASSSGAGFGTEAFF
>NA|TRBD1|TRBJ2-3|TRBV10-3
TGTGCCATCAGAGCCGAGTCAGGGACAGGGAGCACAGATACGCAGTATTTT
CAIRAESGTGSTDTQYF
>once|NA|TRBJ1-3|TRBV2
TGTGCCAGCGGAGAGGGACACCTTGGAAACACCATATATTTT
CASGEGHLGNTIYF
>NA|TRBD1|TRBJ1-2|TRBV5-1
TGCGCCAGCAGCTTGGACGGGATTTCGACAGGGGGCCCCTATGGCTACACCTTC
CASSLDGISTGGPYGYTF
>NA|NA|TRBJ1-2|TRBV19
TGTGCCAGTACCCAGGACAGAGTCAACTATGGCTACACCTTC
CASTQDRVNYGYTF
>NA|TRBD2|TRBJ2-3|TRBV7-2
TGTGCCAGCAGCTTAAGTCCAGCGGGGGGCACAGATACGCAGTATTTT
CASSLSPAGGTDTQYF
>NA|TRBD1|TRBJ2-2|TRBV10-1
TGCGCCAGCAGTGACGTACAGGGGTTTCGCACCGGGGAGCTGTTTTTT
CASSDVQGFRTGELFF
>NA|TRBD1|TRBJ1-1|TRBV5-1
TGCGCCAGCAGCTGGGGACAGGGAAAAATGACTGAAGCTTTCTTT
CASSWGQGKMTEAFF
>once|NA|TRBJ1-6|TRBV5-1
TGCGCCAGCAGCCCCGGGGAGTATAATAATTCACCCCTCCACTTT
CASSPGEYNNSPLHF
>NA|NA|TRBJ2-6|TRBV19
TGTGCCAGCTCCAGACAATTCAACTCTGGGGCCAACGTCCTGACTTTC
CASSRQFNSGANVLTF
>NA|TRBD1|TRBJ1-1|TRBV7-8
TGTGCCAGCAGCTCAAGAACAGGGGTCCGGGTTGAAGCTTTCTTT
CASSSRTGVRVEAFF
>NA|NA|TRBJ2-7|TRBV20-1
TGCAGTGCTGGGAGCTCCTACGAGCAGTACTTC
CSAGSSYEQYF
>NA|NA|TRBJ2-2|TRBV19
TGTGCCAGTAGTATAACAGTCACCGGGGAGCTGTTTTTT
CASSITVTGELFF
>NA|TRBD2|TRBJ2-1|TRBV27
TGTGCCAGCAGTTCCCGGACTAGCGGGATGAGACTGTACAATGAGCAGTTCTTC
CASSSRTSGMRLYNEQFF
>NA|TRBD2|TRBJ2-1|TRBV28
TGTGCCAGCAGTTTAGGTAGCGGGAGAGTGTTCTTC
CASSLGSGRVFF
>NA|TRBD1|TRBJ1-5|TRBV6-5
TGTGCCAGCAGCTTGGACAGGGGCACCAATCAGCCCCAGCATTTT
CASSLDRGTNQPQHF
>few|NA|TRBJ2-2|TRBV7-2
TGTGCCAGCAGCTTAATTAATCTGAACACCGGGGAGCTGTTTTTT
CASSLINLNTGELFF
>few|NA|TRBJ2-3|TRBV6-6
TGTGCCAGCAGTTACCTCTCATCAGGGACGCAGTATTTT
CASSYLSSGTQYF
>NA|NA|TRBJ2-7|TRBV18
TGTGCCAGCTCACCCAACTCCTACGAGCAGTACTTC
CASSPNSYEQYF
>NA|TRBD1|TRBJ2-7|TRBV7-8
TGTGCCAGCAGCCCGGACAGGGGCCCCTACGAGCAGTACTTC
CASSPDRGPYEQYF
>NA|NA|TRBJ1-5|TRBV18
TGTGCCAGCTCACCGGACAGCTATAGCAATCAGCCCCAGCATTTT
CASSPDSYSNQPQHF
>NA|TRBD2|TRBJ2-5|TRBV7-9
TGTGCCAGCAGCTTAGGAGTAGCGGGAGGAGAGACCCAGTACTTC
CASSLGVAGGETQYF
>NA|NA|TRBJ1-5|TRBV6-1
TGTGCCAGCAGTGAAGCGACTACCATTCAGAATCAGCCCCAGCATTTT
CASSEATTIQNQPQHF
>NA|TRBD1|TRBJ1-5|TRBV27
TGTGCCAGCAGTTCACAGGGGCGAACGCCCCAGCATTTT
CASSSQGRTPQHF